This T cell receptor (beta chain) was profiled in a study of OX40 agonist ivuxolimab in advanced cancers. Broader study findings: The average count of expanded clones was higher among CD8+ T cells than among CD4+.

The CDR3 is made up of 11 amino acids. V was shortened by 1 base and J by 2 bases, with 3 bases between the two germline ends. Germline CDR1 DFQATT, CDR2 SNEGSKA (reference sequence). In the case of this clone: Its antigen is undetermined.

The data were produced by immunoSEQ multiplex PCR, yet TCRdb's version contains in-frame clones alone and is incomplete. This table has tens of thousands of clones, approximately 83% appearing once. The TCR comes from an adult with an advanced solid tumor such as melanoma, head and neck, liver or kidney cancer. This chain connects TRBV20-1 to TRBJ2-7, with D unresolved. The source was CD4+ or CD8+ T cells sorted from blood, collected in a trial of the OX40 agonist ivuxolimab. The CDR3 DNA follows: TGCAGTGCTAGAGGCCCCTACGAGCAGTACTTC. Translating gives CSARGPYEQYF.